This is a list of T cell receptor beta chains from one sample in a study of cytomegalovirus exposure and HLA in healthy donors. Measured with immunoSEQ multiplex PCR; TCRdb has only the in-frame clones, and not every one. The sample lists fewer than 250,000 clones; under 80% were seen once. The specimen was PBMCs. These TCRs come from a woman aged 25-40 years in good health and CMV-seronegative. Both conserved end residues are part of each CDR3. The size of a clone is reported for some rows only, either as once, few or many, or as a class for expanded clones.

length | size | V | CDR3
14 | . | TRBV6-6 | CASSYSASGTEQFF
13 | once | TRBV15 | CATSRDEGNEQFF
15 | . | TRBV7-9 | CASRAGTSVYNEQFF
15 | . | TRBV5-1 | CASSPGQPANYGYTF
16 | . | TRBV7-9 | CASSRLLAGKDNEQFF
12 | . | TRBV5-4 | CASSLVGETQYF
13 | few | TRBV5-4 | CASSHGGNQPQHF
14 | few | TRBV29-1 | CSVGPRTGDYEQYF
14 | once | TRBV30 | CAWSVPGGPREQYF
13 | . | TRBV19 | CASSISLGYEQYF
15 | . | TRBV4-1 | CASSQDGQVNTEAFF
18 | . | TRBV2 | CASSEAGTGGPLDEKLFF
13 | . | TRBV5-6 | CASSSTENYGYTF
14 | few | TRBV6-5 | CASTSGGAGTEAFF
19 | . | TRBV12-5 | CASGRTTSQGAYSNQPQHF
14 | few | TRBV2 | CASILESSYNEQFF
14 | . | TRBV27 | CATAPAGGPSEQYF
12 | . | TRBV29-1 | CSAAYSGNTIYF
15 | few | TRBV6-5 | CASSSRDRVGGGYTF
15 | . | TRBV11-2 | CASSLRLAGYNEQFF
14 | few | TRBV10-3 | CAISEVRSGSPLHF
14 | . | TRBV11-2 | CASSLVGGSHEQYF
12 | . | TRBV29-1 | CSAQGIAYGYTF
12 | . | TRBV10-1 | CASSGNTGELFF
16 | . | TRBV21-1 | CASSRRQGAFTDTQYF
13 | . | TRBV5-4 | CASSRTGVGGYTF
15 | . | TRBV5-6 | CASSAGLADYNEQFF
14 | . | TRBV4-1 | CASSQKGHTYEQYF
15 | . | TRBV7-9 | CASSFTGGTNEKLFF
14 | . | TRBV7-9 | CASSSGSGSHEQYF
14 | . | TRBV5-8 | CASSRGGEDYGYTF
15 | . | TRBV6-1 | CASTSIGVSNQPQHF
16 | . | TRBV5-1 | CASSLVGNRKNTEAFF
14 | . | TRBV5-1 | CASSRGQGEYGYTF
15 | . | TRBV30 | CAWSVLGGRIGEQFF
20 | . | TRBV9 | CASSSSPPGLAGGPLETQYF
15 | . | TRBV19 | CASSTRTATNYGYTF
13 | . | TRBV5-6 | CASSFISGNEQFF
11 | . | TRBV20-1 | CSARQGYEQFF
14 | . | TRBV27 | CASSFSRGTAEAFF
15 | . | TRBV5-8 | CASSLQGGLGGELFF
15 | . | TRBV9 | CASSVDAGAEETQYF
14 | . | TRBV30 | CAWSPGQNSYEQYF
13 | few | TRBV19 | CASSRGLAQPQHF
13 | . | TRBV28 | CASRPGLQETQYF
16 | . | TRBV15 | CATSRASGGGYNEQFF
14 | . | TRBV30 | CAWTETGPLTEAFF
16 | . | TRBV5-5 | CASSSKEGQGNYEQYF
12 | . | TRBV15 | CATSMRLSTQFF
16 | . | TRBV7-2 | CASSFRSGARTDTQYF
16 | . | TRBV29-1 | CSVDGISGSSYNEQFF
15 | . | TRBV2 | CASRSKAGPSYEQYF
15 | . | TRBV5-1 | CASRNPDSLYNEQFF
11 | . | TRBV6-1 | CAISRTGEQYF